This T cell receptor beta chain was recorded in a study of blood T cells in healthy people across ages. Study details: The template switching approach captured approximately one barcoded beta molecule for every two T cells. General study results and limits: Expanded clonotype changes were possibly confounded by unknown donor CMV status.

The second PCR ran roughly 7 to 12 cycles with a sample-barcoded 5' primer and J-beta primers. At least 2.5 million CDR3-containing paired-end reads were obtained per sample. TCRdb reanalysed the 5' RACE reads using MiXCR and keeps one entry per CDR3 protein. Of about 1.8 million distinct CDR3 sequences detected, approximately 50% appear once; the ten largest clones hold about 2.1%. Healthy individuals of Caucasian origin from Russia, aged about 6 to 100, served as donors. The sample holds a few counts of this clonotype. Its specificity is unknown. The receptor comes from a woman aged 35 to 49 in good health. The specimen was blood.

The CDR3 DNA sequence: TGTGCCAGCAGCTTAGACGGGTTCCCCTCCTACGAGCAGTACTTC. This sequence encodes CASSLDGFPSYEQYF. V usage is TRBV7-2 and J usage is TRBJ2-7; D remains ambiguous. This CDR3 has 15 residues. The V and J ends lost 1 base and 0 bases respectively, with 10 bases between them. Germline assignment: CDR1 SGHTA and CDR2 FQGNSA. The variable domain in full, with the rest retrieved from reference TRBV7-2 and TRBJ2-7, is GAGVSQSPSNKVTEKGKDVELRCDPISGHTALYWYRQSLGQGLEFLIYFQGNSAPDKSGLPSDRFSAERTGGSVSTLTIQRTQQEDSAVYLCASSLDGFPSYEQYFGPGTRLTVT.